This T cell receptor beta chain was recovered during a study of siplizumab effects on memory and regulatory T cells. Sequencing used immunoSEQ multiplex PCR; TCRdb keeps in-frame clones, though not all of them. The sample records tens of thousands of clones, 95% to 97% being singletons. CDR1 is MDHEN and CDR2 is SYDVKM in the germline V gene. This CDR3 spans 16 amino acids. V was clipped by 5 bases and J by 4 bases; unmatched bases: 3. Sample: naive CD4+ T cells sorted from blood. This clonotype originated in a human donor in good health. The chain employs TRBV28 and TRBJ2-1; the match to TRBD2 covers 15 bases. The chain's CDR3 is CASSPGTSGGYNEQFF. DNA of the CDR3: TGTGCCAGCAGTCCCGGGACTAGCGGGGGGTACAATGAGCAGTTCTTC.